This T cell receptor beta chain was recovered during a study of lymphopenia after photon versus proton radiotherapy. A remark on this clone: Antigen: not known.

Sequenced by immunoSEQ multiplex PCR; TCRdb stores in-frame clones only, minus some. The data show roughly 61,000 clones, around 90% seen once. V was pared by 0 bases and J by 6 bases, with 8 bases between. The CDR3 has 13 residues. Germline CDR1 and CDR2: MNHEY and SVGAGI. General study results and limits: Proton therapy kept repertoires fairly stable, unlike photons, which gained effector/memory cells. Post-nadir TCR diversity decline inversely tracked overall survival among those who died. After lymphocyte nadir, photon-treated repertoires showed oligoclonal expansion, especially CD8+ Temra. Survival link was tested only in deceased patients; proton benefit remains a possibility.

The TCR was taken from a man older than 75 with esophageal cancer. The sample here was peripheral blood, taken from a patient treated with proton-based radiotherapy. The chain recombines TRBV6-5 with TRBJ1-2, with no clear D. In DNA, the CDR3 is TGTGCCAGCAGTTACTCTGAGACTCATGGCTACACCTTC. Its translation: CASSYSETHGYTF.